Presented here are 21 T cell receptor beta chains from one specimen sequenced in a study of blood T cell repertoires in COVID-19. Data came from immunoSEQ multiplex PCR; TCRdb stores just in-frame clones and leaves some out. The sample shows 300,000 to 450,000 clones, approximately 89% of them seen only once. The sample taken for sequencing was peripheral blood. These receptors were obtained from a woman aged 55-70 years with COVID-19, enrolled during active disease.

CDR3 region: CASSPTGGSYEQYF. The CDR3 DNA sequence: TGTGCCAGCAGCCCGACAGGCGGCTCCTACGAGCAGTACTTC. The V and J genes are TRBV7-8 and TRBJ2-7; possibly TRBD1 for D (6 bases). Trimming cost V 5 bases and J 0 bases, with 11 bases left between them. Germline assignment: CDR1 SGHVS and CDR2 FQNEAQ. CDR3 length equals 14 residues.

This chain joins TRBV6-1 and TRBJ1-1; D possibly corresponds to TRBD1 (6 bases). This CDR3 spans 16 amino acids. Trimming stripped 3 bases from V and 5 bases from J, with 19 bases between. In germline, CDR1 is MNHNS, CDR2 SASEGT. The CDR3 sequence is CASSDDPGGGRTEAFF. CDR3 in DNA: TGTGCCAGCAGTGATGATCCCGGCGGGGGGCGGACTGAAGCTTTCTTT.

The chain couples TRBV5-1 to TRBJ1-6; maybe TRBD1 (6 bases). The ends were cut back, 0 bases at V and 9 bases at J, with 13 bases in the middle. The CDR3 has 15 residues. Germline loops: CDR1 SGHRS, CDR2 YFSETQ. The CDR3 nucleotides are TGCGCCAGCAGCTTGGGGACAGAGGGTATTTCACCCCTCCACTTT. Translated, it gives CASSLGTEGISPLHF.

The chain couples TRBV5-1 to TRBJ1-6, with D perhaps TRBD1 (6 bases). Looked up from germline, CDR1 is SGHRS and CDR2 is YFSETQ. Trimming shortened V by 4 bases and J by 7 bases, and 15 bases separated the two germline ends. This CDR3 has 15 residues. The CDR3 DNA reads TGCGCCAGCAGCCTCGAGGGAGGGGGGAATTCACCCCTCCACTTT. Translation gives CASSLEGGGNSPLHF. The full variable domain, rest sourced from reference TRBV5-1 and TRBJ1-6, is KAGVTQTPRYLIKTRGQQVTLSCSPISGHRSVSWYQQTPGQGLQFLFEYFSETQRNKGNFPGRFSGRQFSNSRSEMNVSTLELGDSALYLCASSLEGGGNSPLHFGNGTRLTVT.

The CDR3 protein is CASSEWGGRSTDTQYF. CDR3 DNA sequence: TGTGCCAGCAGTGAGTGGGGGGGCCGTTCCACAGATACGCAGTATTTT. This rearrangement joins TRBV2 to TRBJ2-3; perhaps TRBD2 as D (7 bases). V gave up 3 bases and J gave up 2 bases, with 15 bases separating them. Germline V gives CDR1 SNHLY, CDR2 FYNNEI. This CDR3 contains 16 residues. Combining the CDR3 with reference TRBV2 and TRBJ2-3 gives the whole variable domain EPEVTQTPSHQVTQMGQEVILRCVPISNHLYFYWYRQILGQKVEFLVSFYNNEISEKSEIFDDQFSVERPDGSNFTLKIRSTKLEDSAMYFCASSEWGGRSTDTQYFGPGTRLTVL.

V is TRBV2 and J is TRBJ1-4; D not certain. V was pared by 4 bases and J by 0 bases, with 6 bases between. The CDR3 loop spans 14 amino acids. Germline CDR1 SNHLY, CDR2 FYNNEI. DNA for the CDR3: TGTGCCAGCAGTGCACTCGCAACTAATGAAAAACTGTTTTTT. It encodes CASSALATNEKLFF.

This chain joins TRBV4-1 and TRBJ2-7; possible D gene TRBD1, 6 bases. Germline CDR1 and CDR2: MGHRA and YSYEKL. V lost 1 base and J lost 2, with 12 bases in between. CDR3 length equals 15 residues. CDR3 DNA: TGCGCCAGCAGCCAAGCGACAGGTTTAGCCTACGAGCAGTACTTC. Its translation: CASSQATGLAYEQYF.

V usage is TRBV28 and J usage is TRBJ2-1, with TRBD2 identical over 7 bases. This CDR3 is 16 amino acids long. V dropped 4 bases and J dropped 0; count of bases not matched to a gene: 6. CDR1 and CDR2 (germline): MDHEN, SYDVKM. CDR3 loop: CASSYQRGRSYNEQFF. The CDR3 DNA is TGTGCCAGCAGTTATCAGCGGGGTCGCTCCTACAATGAGCAGTTCTTC.

This clone has a single count. J is TRBJ1-2 and V is TRBV7-2; no clear D gene. CDR3 size: 12 residues. Trimming removed 8 bases at V and 7 bases at J, with 14 bases between. Germline CDR1 SGHTA, CDR2 FQGNSA. DNA of the CDR3: TGTGCCAGCGAAAACTGGGAGTTTGGCTACACCTTC. Encoded protein: CASENWEFGYTF.

The CDR3 loop is CASSAGGATRGYTF. The CDR3 DNA reads as TGTGCCAGCAGCGCGGGCGGGGCTACGAGGGGCTACACCTTC. The rearrangement joins TRBV5-4 to TRBJ1-2; maybe TRBD1 (5 bases). The CDR3 is 14 residues long. Trimming left V 4 bases short and J 8 bases short, with 18 bases between. The germline gives CDR1 SGHNT, CDR2 YYREEE (reference sequence).

The chain uses TRBV6-5 and TRBJ1-5; TRBD1 matches 7 bases. Germline V gives CDR1 MNHEY, CDR2 SVGAGI. V lost 6 bases to trimming and J lost 4 bases; unmatched junction nucleotides: 3. This CDR3 contains 13 residues. The DNA for the CDR3 is TGTGCCAGCAGAACAGGGGCGAATCAGCCCCAGCATTTT. Encoded protein: CASRTGANQPQHF.

This clone was detected only once. J is TRBJ2-4 and V is TRBV3-1 (or the pseudogene TRBV3-2); weak D call: TRBD2 (5 bases). Germline V gene sequence: CDR1 LGHDT, CDR2 YNNKEL (reference sequence). CDR3 length equals 19 residues. The V gene lost 0 bases and the J gene lost 1 base, with 19 bases spanning the gap. DNA for the CDR3: TGTGCCAGCAGCCAAGATCCCGGTGGTAGCGACACGGCCAAAAACATTCAGTACTTC. This translates into CASSQDPGGSDTAKNIQYF.

Here the CDR3 DNA reads TGTGCCAGTAGTTCACGACTAGCGGGGGGGAGAGAGACCCAGTACTTC. Amino acids: CASSSRLAGGRETQYF. The genes are TRBV19 and TRBJ2-5; 14 nucleotides match TRBD2. Germline V gives CDR1 LNHDA, CDR2 SQIVND (reference sequence). The CDR3 is made up of 16 amino acids. With 5 bases clipped from V and 4 bases from J, the junction kept 6 bases outside the gene matches.

V is TRBV18 and J is TRBJ1-5; no firm D call. Germline V lookup: CDR1 KGHSH, CDR2 LQKENI. Trimming took off 3 bases at V and 2 bases at J, with 5 bases between the two ends. The CDR3 has 13 residues. CDR3 sequence reads: CASSPEGNQPQHF. CDR3 in DNA: TGTGCCAGCTCACCCGAGGGCAATCAGCCCCAGCATTTT. Full variable domain (rest looked up from reference TRBV18 and TRBJ1-5): NAGVMQNPRHLVRRRGQEARLRCSPMKGHSHVYWYRQLPEEGLKFMVYLQKENIIDESGMPKERFSAEFPKEGPSILRIQQVVRGDSAAYFCASSPEGNQPQHFGDGTRLSIL.

Here the CDR3 DNA reads TGTGCCAGCACCCGGGGGAGAGAGACCCAGTACTTC. As protein: CASTRGRETQYF. The chain joins TRBV6-5 to TRBJ2-5, with D possibly being TRBD2 (6 bases). This CDR3 is built from 12 residues. V shed 7 bases and J shed 4 bases, with 10 bases lying between them. Germline CDR1 and CDR2: MNHEY and SVGAGI.

This clone was detected once. The chain uses TRBV6-1 and TRBJ2-7; D may be TRBD2 (6 bases). CDR1 and CDR2 (germline): MNHNS, SASEGT. CDR3 size: 14 residues. With 7 bases removed from V and 7 bases from J, the gap between germline ends came to 20 bases. The CDR3, as DNA: TGTGCCAGCAATAACTTCAAAGGGGCGGGGGAGCAGTACTTC. This encodes CASNNFKGAGEQYF.

The V and J genes are TRBV7-3 and TRBJ1-2, with D possibly matching TRBD1 (5 bases). V was cut by 5 bases and J by 8 bases, with 18 bases left in between. The CDR3 has 14 amino acids. In germline, CDR1 is SGHTA, CDR2 FQGTGA. CDR3 sequence: CASSADSTTGGYTF. The CDR3 nucleotides read TGTGCCAGCAGCGCCGACAGTACCACTGGGGGCTACACCTTC.

V gene TRBV7-9 combines with J gene TRBJ2-3; 8 bases are shared with TRBD2. The CDR3 covers 15 residues. The germline V gene has CDR1 SEHNR and CDR2 FQNEAQ (reference sequence). The V and J ends lost 1 base and 4 bases, in that order; junction bases with no gene match: 4. The CDR3 DNA reads as TGTGCCAGCAGCTTAGACGGACTAGCACCAGATACGCAGTATTTT. Protein sequence: CASSLDGLAPDTQYF. Full variable domain (remainder filled in from reference TRBV7-9 and TRBJ2-3): DTGVSQNPRHKITKRGQNVTFRCDPISEHNRLYWYRQTLGQGPEFLTYFQNEAQLEKSRLLSDRFSAERPKGSFSTLEIQRTEQGDSAMYLCASSLDGLAPDTQYFGPGTRLTVL.

The rearrangement links TRBV7-9 to TRBJ2-2; D might be TRBD1 (6 bases). From germline, CDR1 is SEHNR and CDR2 FQNEAQ (reference sequence). Trimming left V 7 bases short and J 6 bases short, with 18 bases between. This CDR3 region has 15 residues. The CDR3: CASTSGQRVAGELFF. CDR3 bases: TGTGCCAGCACCTCGGGACAAAGGGTGGCCGGGGAGCTGTTTTTT.

The chain employs TRBV2 and TRBJ1-1; TRBD1 matches at 7 bases. The CDR3 runs 14 residues. Germline CDR1 reads SNHLY; CDR2 reads FYNNEI. V gave up 8 bases and J gave up 5 bases; unmatched junction bases: 11. The CDR3 coding sequence is TGTGCCAGCTATGTTACGACAGGGAAAACTGAAGCTTTCTTT. It translates to CASYVTTGKTEAFF.

As regards this clone: This sample includes further DNA sequences coding for the same CDR3. The chain joins TRBV11-2 to TRBJ2-2, with TRBD2 matching 11 bases. This CDR3 is 15 amino acids long. Trimming at V came to 2 bases and at J to 5 bases, leaving 1 base not matched to a gene. Germline V gene lookup returns CDR1 SGHAT and CDR2 FQNNGV. The DNA of the CDR3 is TGTGCCAGCAGCTTAACTAGCGGGGGAACCGGGGAGCTGTTTTTT. Amino acid sequence: CASSLTSGGTGELFF.